The sample holds a few counts of the clone carrying this T cell receptor beta chain. The antigen remains undetermined. The CDR3 spans 16 residues. Germline V CDR1 and CDR2: KGHSH, LQKENI. V shed 2 bases and J shed 4 bases, with 17 bases lying between them. The data originate from a study of blood T cells in healthy people across ages. Study conclusions and caveats: Unsorted PBMCs blocked a conclusive comparison of naive and antigen-experienced cells.

Primers used in a second PCR of roughly 6 to 11 cycles were a sample-barcoded 5' primer and a J-beta primer mix. With 12 random nucleotides, a template-switch adaptor tagged each individual cDNA molecule. TCRdb reanalysed the 5' RACE reads using MiXCR and keeps one entry per CDR3 protein. Of approximately 900,000 distinct CDR3 sequences listed, about 28% are singletons. This same sample was also part of a study on T cells of mothers and their children. That source reports: The donor cohort consisted of a few healthy Caucasian mothers and their six children. Researchers put all of the extracted RNA into cDNA synthesis, using roughly 1.4 ug per 15 ul.

The receptor's source is a woman in her thirties or forties in good health. Input material: blood. The rearrangement uses TRBV18 and TRBJ2-5; TRBD1 might be the D (5 bases). CDR3 nucleotides: TGTGCCAGCTCACCAACGACCGGGCAGGGCGGAGAGACCCAGTACTTC. Its translation: CASSPTTGQGGETQYF.